A single TCR beta chain is shown here with its context. These data come from a study of tumor and adjacent non-tumor tissue in lung cancer. Three rounds of nested PCR, following a modified ARM-PCR protocol, produced the TCRbeta library. TCRdb reprocessed the multiplex PCR reads via MiXCR and lists one record per CDR3 protein. The table has roughly 200,000 distinct CDR3 sequences, about 76% seen once. RNA was extracted from bulk tissue without any cell sorting. With V trimmed by 1 base and J by 8 bases, 13 bases remained unmatched. This CDR3 is built from 16 residues. Germline CDR1 reads LGHNA; CDR2 reads YSLEER.

The TCR was taken from a man between 60 and 75 years old with non-small cell lung cancer. The genes are TRBV4-3 and TRBJ1-2; 7 bases map to TRBD1. Sequencing was carried out using lung tumor tissue. The CDR3 protein is CASSQANLRGGPGYTF. The CDR3 bases are TGCGCCAGCAGCCAAGCGAACCTCAGGGGGGGGCCCGGCTACACCTTC.